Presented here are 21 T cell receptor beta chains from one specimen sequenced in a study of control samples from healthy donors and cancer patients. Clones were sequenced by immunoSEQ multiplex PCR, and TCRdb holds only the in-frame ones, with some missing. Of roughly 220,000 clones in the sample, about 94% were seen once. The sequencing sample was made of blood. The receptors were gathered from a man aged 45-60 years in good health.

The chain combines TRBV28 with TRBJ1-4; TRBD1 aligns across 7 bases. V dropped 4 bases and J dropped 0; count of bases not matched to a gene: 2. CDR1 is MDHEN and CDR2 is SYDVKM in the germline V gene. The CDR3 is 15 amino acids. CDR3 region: CASSSTGATNEKLFF. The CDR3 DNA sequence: TGTGCCAGCAGTTCCACAGGGGCAACTAATGAAAAACTGTTTTTT.

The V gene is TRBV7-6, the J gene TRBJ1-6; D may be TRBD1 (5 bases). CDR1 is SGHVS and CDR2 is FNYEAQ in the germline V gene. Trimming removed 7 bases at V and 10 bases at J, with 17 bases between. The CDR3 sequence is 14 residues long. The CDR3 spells CASTPRQGRSPLHF. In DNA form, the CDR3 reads TGTGCCAGCACCCCTCGGCAGGGAAGGTCACCCCTCCACTTT.

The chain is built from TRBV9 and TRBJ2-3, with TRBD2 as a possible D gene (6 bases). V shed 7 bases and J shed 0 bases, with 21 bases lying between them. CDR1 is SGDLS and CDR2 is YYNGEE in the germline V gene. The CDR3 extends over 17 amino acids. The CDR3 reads CASGGAPRWGSTDTQYF. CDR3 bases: TGTGCCAGCGGAGGGGCACCCCGGTGGGGTAGCACAGATACGCAGTATTTT.

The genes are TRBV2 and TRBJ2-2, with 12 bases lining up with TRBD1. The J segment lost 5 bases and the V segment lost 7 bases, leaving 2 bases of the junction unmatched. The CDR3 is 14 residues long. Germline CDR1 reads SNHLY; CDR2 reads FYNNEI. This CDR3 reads CASTGQGATGELFF. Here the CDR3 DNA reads TGTGCCAGCACGGGACAGGGGGCGACCGGGGAGCTGTTTTTT.

The CDR3 DNA reads as TGCGCCAGCAGCCGAAACGGACAGGGCATTGAGTATGGCTACACCTTC. It translates to CASSRNGQGIEYGYTF. The V gene is TRBV5-1, the J gene TRBJ1-2; 8 bases align to TRBD1. This CDR3 has 16 amino acids. J was trimmed by 5 bases and V by 4 bases; bases with no gene match: 13. The V gene's germline CDR1 is SGHRS and CDR2 YFSETQ.

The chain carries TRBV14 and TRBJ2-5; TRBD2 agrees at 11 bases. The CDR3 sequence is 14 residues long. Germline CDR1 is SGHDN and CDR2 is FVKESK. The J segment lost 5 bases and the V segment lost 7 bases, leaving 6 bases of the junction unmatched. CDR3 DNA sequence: TGTGCCAGCAATCCTAGCGGGGGGTACGAGACCCAGTACTTC. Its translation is CASNPSGGYETQYF.

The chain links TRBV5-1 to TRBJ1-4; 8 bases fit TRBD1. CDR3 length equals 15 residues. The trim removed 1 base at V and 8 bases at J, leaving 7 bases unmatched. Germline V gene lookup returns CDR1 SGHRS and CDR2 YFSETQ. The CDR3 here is CASSLLGTGGEKLFF. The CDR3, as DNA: TGCGCCAGCAGCTTGCTCGGGACAGGCGGCGAAAAACTGTTTTTT.

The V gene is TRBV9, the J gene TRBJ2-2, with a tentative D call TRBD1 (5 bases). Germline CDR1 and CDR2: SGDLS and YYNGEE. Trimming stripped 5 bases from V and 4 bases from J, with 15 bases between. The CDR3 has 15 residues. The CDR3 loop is CASSHWGASTGELFF. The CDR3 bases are TGTGCCAGCAGTCATTGGGGCGCAAGCACCGGGGAGCTGTTTTTT.

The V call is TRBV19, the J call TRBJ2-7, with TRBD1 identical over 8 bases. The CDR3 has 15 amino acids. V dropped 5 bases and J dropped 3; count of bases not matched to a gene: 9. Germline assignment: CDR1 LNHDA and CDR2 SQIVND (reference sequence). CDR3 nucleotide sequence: TGTGCCAGTAGTTCCCTGACAGGGGACAGCTACGAGCAGTACTTC. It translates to CASSSLTGDSYEQYF.

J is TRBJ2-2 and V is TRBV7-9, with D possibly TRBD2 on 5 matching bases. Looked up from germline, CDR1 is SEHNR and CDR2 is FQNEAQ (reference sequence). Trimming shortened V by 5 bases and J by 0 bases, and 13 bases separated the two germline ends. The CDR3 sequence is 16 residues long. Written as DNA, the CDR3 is TGTGCCAGCAGCGAAACTAGGACTCCGAACACCGGGGAGCTGTTTTTT. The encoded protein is CASSETRTPNTGELFF.

Here the CDR3 reads CASSRQEETQYF. CDR3 sequence (DNA): TGCGCCAGCAGCCGACAGGAAGAGACCCAGTACTTC. This chain uses TRBV5-1 with TRBJ2-5; maybe TRBD1 (6 bases). CDR1 is SGHRS, CDR2 YFSETQ, per germline. V lost 4 bases, J lost 3 bases, and 7 bases lay in between. There are 12 residues in the CDR3. The variable domain in full, with the rest retrieved from reference TRBV5-1 and TRBJ2-5, is KAGVTQTPRYLIKTRGQQVTLSCSPISGHRSVSWYQQTPGQGLQFLFEYFSETQRNKGNFPGRFSGRQFSNSRSEMNVSTLELGDSALYLCASSRQEETQYFGPGTRLLVL.

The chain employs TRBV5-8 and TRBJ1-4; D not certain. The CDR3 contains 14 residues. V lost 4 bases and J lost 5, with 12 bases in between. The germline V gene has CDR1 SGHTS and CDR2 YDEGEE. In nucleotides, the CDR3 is TGTGCCAGCAGCCTGACCGGAGGGAATGAAAAACTGTTTTTT. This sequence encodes CASSLTGGNEKLFF.

This chain's CDR3 is CASSSGTGSGYTF. The CDR3 DNA sequence: TGCGCCAGCAGCTCCGGGACAGGGTCTGGCTACACCTTC. The genes are TRBV5-1 and TRBJ1-2; 9 bases are a match to TRBD1. The CDR3 loop spans 13 amino acids. From germline, CDR1 is SGHRS and CDR2 YFSETQ. The J segment lost 7 bases and the V segment lost 3 bases, leaving 4 bases of the junction unmatched.

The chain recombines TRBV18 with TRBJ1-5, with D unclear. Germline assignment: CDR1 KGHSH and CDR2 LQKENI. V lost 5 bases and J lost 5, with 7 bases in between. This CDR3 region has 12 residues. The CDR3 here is CASSDGDQPQHF. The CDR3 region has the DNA TGTGCCAGCTCAGATGGGGATCAGCCCCAGCATTTT.

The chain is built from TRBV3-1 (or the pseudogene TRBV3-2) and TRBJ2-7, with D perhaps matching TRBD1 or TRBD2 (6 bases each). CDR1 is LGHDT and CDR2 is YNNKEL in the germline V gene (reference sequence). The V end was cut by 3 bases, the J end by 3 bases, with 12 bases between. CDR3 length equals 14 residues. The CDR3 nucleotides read TGTGCCAGCAGCCATCTGAGGGGGGACTACGAGCAGTACTTC. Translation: CASSHLRGDYEQYF.

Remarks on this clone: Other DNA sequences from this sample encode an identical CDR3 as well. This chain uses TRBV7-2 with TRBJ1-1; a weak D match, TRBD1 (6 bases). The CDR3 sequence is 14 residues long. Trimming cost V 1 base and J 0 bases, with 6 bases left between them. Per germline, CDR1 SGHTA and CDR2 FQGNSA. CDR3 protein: CASSLGTVNTEAFF. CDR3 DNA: TGTGCCAGCAGCTTAGGGACAGTGAACACTGAAGCTTTCTTT.

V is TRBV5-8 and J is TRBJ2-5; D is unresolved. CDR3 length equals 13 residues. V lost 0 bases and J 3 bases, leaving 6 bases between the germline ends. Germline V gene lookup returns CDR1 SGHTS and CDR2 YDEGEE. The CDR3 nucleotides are TGTGCCAGCAGCTTGGAACCGGAAGAGACCCAGTACTTC. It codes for CASSLEPEETQYF.

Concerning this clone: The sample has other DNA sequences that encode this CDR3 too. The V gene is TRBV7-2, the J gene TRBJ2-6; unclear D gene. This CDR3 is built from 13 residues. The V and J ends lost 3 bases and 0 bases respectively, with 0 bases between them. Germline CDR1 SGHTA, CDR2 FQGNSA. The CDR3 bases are TGTGCCAGCAGCTTCTCTGGGGCCAACGTCCTGACTTTC. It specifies CASSFSGANVLTF.

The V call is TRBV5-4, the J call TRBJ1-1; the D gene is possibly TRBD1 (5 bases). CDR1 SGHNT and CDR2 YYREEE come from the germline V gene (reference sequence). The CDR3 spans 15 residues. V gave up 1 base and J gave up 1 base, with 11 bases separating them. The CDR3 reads CASSLLIDRNTEAFF. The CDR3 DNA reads TGTGCCAGCAGCTTGCTGATCGACAGGAACACTGAAGCTTTCTTT.

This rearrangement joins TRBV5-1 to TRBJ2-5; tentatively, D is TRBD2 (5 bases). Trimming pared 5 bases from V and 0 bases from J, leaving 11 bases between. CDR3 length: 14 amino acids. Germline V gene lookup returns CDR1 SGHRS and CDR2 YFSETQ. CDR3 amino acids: CASRPGLNQETQYF. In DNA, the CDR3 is TGCGCCAGCAGGCCTGGACTTAACCAAGAGACCCAGTACTTC.

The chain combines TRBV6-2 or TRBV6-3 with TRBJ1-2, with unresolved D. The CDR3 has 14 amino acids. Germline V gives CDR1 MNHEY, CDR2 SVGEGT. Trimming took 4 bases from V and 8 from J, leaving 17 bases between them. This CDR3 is CASSSALALGGYTF. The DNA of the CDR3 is TGTGCCAGCAGTTCAGCGTTGGCCCTGGGCGGCTACACCTTC.